This T cell receptor (beta chain) came from a study of blood T cell repertoires in COVID-19. Study overall: The United States, Italy and Spain provided the acute and convalescent COVID-19 samples. From T cells, B-cell-depleted T cells, or PBMCs came the material, which was cDNA or gDNA.

The method was immunoSEQ multiplex PCR; TCRdb's version includes in-frame clones alone and lacks a portion of them. The sample contains under 150,000 clones, 65% to 85% of which appear only once. The table lists this clone with a few counts. Germline loops: CDR1 SEHNR, CDR2 FQNEAQ (reference sequence). The CDR3 contains 16 residues. The ends were cut back, 0 bases at V and 4 bases at J, with 15 bases in the middle. The J gene is TRBJ1-1, the V gene TRBV7-9; D not resolved. Sequences were obtained from peripheral blood. The receptor was isolated from a man aged 55 to 69 with active or convalescent COVID-19. CDR3: CASSLAEAPVGTEAFF. For the CDR3, the DNA is TGTGCCAGCAGCTTAGCAGAAGCCCCCGTCGGCACTGAAGCTTTCTTT.